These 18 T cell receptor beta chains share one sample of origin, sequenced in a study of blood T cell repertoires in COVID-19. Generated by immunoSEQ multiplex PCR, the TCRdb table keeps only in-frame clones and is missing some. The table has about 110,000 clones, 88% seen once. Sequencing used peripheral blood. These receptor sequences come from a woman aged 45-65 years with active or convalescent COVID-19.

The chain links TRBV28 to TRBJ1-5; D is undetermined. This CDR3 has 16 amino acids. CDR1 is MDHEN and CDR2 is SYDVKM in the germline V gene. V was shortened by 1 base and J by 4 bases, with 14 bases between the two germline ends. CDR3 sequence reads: CASSLYSGRLNQPQHF. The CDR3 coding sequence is TGTGCCAGCAGTTTATATTCGGGCCGACTAAATCAGCCCCAGCATTTT.

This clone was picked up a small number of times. DNA of the CDR3: TGTGCCAGCAGCGTCGCAAGGGGCGCCCAAGAGACCCAGTACTTC. Protein: CASSVARGAQETQYF. This sequence joins TRBV9 and TRBJ2-5; the D gene is possibly TRBD1 (5 bases). The CDR3 totals 15 residues. Trimming shortened V by 2 bases and J by 1 base, and 12 bases separated the two germline ends. Looked up from germline, CDR1 is SGDLS and CDR2 is YYNGEE.

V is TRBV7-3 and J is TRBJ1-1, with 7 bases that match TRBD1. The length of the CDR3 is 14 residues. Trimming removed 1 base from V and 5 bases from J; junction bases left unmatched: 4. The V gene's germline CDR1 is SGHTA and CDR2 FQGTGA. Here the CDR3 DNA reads TGTGCCAGCAGCTTAAGACCAGGGGGAACTGAAGCTTTCTTT. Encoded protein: CASSLRPGGTEAFF.

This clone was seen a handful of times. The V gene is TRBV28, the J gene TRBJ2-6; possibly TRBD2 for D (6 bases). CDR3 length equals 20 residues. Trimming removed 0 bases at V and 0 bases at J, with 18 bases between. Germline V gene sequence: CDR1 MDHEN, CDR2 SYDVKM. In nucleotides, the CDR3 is TGTGCCAGCAGTTTATGGGGCAGTCGGAGGGGCACCTCTGGGGCCAACGTCCTGACTTTC. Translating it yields CASSLWGSRRGTSGANVLTF.

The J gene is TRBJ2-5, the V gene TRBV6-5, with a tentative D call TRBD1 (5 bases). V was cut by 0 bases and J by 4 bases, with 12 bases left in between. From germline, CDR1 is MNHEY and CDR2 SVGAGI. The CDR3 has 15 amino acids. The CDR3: CASSYSGALGETQYF. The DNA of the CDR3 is TGTGCCAGCAGTTACTCAGGGGCGCTGGGAGAGACCCAGTACTTC.

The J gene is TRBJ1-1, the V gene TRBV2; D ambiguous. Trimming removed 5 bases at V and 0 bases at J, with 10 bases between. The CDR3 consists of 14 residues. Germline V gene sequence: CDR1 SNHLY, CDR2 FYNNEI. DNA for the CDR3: TGTGCCAGCAGTCCGTACCTACTGAACACTGAAGCTTTCTTT. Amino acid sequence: CASSPYLLNTEAFF.

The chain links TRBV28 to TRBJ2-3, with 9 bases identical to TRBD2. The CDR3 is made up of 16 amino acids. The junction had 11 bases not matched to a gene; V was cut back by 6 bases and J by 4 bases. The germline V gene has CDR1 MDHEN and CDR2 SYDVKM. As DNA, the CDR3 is TGTGCCAGCAGGAAGGGCGGGACTAGCAGAGCAGATACGCAGTATTTT. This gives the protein CASRKGGTSRADTQYF.

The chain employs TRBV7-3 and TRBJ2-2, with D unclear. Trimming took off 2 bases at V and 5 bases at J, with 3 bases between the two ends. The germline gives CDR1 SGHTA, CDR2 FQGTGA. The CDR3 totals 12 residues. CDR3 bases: TGTGCCAGCAGCTTAGTAACCGGGGAGCTGTTTTTT. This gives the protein CASSLVTGELFF.

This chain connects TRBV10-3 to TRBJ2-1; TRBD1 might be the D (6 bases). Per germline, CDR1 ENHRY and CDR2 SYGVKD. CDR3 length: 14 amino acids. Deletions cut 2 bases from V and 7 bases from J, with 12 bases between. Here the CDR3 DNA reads TGTGCCATCAGTGAGGGGGGACACGCGAATGAGCAGTTCTTC. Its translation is CAISEGGHANEQFF.

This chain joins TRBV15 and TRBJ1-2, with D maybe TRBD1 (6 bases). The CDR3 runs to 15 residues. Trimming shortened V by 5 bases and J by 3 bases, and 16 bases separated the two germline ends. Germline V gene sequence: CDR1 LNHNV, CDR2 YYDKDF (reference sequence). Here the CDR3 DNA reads TGTGCCACCAGCGGATACTCAGGGGCACACTATGGCTACACCTTC. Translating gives CATSGYSGAHYGYTF.

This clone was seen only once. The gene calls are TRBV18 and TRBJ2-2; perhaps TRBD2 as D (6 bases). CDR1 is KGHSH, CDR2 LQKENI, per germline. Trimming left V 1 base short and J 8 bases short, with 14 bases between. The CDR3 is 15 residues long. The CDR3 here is CASSPLSGEPGELFF. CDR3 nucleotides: TGTGCCAGCTCACCACTCTCGGGGGAACCGGGGGAGCTGTTTTTT.

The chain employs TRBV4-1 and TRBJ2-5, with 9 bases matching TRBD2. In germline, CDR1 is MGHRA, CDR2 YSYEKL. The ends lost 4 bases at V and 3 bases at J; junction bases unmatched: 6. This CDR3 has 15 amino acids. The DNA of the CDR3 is TGCGCCAGCAGCCCTAAGACTAGCGGCGAAGAGACCCAGTACTTC. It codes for CASSPKTSGEETQYF.

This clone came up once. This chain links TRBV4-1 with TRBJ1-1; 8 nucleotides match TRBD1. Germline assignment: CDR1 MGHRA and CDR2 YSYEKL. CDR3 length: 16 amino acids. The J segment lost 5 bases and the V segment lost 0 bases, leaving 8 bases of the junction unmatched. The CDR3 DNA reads TGCGCCAGCAGCCAAGAAGAACAGGGGGGGTGGACTGAAGCTTTCTTT. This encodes CASSQEEQGGWTEAFF.

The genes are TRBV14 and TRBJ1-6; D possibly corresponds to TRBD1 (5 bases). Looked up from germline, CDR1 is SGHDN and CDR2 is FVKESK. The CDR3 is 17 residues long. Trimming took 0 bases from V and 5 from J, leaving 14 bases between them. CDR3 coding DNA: TGTGCCAGCAGCCAAGATCTGCAGGGATTGAATAATTCACCCCTCCACTTT. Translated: CASSQDLQGLNNSPLHF.

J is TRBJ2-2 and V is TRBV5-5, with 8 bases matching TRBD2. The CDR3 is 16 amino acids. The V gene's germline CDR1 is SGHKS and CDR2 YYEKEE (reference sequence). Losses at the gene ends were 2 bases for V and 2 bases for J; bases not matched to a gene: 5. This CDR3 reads CASSFEAGANTGELFF. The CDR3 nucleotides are TGTGCCAGCAGCTTTGAAGCGGGAGCTAACACCGGGGAGCTGTTTTTT.

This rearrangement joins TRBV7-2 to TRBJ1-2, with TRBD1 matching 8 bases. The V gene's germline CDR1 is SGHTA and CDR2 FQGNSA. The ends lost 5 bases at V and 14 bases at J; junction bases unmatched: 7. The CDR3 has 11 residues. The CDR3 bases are TGTGCCAGCAGCCCAGGGACAGGAGAGACCTTC. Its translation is CASSPGTGETF.

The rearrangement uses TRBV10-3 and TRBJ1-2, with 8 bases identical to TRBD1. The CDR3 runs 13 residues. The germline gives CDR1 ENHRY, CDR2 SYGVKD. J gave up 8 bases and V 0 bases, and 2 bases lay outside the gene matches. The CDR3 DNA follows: TGTGCCATCAGTGAGTCGGGACAGGAGGGCTACACCTTC. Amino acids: CAISESGQEGYTF.

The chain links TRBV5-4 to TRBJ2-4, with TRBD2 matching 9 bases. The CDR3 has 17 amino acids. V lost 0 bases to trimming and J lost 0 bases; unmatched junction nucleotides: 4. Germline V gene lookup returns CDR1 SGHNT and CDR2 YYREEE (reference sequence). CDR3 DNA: TGTGCCAGCAGCTTGGCCGGAGCGGGAGGAGCCAAAAACATTCAGTACTTC. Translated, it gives CASSLAGAGGAKNIQYF.